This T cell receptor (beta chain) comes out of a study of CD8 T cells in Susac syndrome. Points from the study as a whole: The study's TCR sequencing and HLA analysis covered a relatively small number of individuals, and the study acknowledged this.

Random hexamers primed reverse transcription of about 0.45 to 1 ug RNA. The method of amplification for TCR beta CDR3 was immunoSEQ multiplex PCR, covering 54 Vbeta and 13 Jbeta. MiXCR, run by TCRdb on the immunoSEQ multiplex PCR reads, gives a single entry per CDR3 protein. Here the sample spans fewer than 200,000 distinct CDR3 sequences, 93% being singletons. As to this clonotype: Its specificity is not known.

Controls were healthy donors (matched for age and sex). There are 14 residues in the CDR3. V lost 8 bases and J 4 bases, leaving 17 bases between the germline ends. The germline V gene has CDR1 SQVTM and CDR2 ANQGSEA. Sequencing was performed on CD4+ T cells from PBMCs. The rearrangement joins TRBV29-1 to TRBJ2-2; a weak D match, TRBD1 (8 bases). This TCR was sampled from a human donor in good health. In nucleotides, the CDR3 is TGCAGCACCCGACAGGGGAGGGCCACCGGGGAGCTGTTTTTT. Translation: CSTRQGRATGELFF.